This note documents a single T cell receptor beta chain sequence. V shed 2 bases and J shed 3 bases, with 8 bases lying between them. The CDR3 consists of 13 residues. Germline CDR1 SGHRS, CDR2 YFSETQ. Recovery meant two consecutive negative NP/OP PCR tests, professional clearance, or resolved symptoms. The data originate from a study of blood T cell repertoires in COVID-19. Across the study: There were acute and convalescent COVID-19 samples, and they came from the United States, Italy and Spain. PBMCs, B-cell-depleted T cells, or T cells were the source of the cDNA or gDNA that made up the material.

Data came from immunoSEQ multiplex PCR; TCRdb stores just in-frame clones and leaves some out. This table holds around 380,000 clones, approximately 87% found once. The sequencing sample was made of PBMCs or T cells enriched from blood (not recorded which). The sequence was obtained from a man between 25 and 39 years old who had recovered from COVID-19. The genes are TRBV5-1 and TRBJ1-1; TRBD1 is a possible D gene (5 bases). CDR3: CASSFQGHTEAFF. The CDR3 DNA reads TGCGCCAGCAGCTTTCAGGGTCACACTGAAGCTTTCTTT.